A single sample gave rise to the 12 T cell receptor beta chains below, sequenced in a study of CD8+CD57+ T cells in acquired aplastic anemia. Genomic DNA provided the template from which TCR beta VDJ and CDR3 profiles were obtained. MiXCR, run by TCRdb on the reads, gives a single entry per CDR3 protein. In the table there are some 200,000 distinct CDR3 sequences, approximately 65% of which are singletons. Patients sequenced had flow cytometry evidence of CD8+CD57+ cell expansion. Sequenced sample: sorted CD4+, CD8+, or CD8+CD57+ T cells (not recorded which) from PBMCs. These receptors were collected from a human donor with aplastic anemia.

Details on this clonotype: One junction end disagrees with the germline gene, perhaps due to a read error. The chain has TRBV25-1 and TRBJ1-3; D remains ambiguous. This CDR3 is built from 15 residues. The germline V gene has CDR1 MGHDK and CDR2 SYGVNS. The CDR3, as DNA: TGTGCCAGCAGCAGCGGACGAAGCTCTGGAAACGCCATATATTTT. This sequence encodes CASSSGRSSGNAIYF.

In its sample, this clonotype was seen many times. The V call is TRBV27, the J call TRBJ2-7, with D unclear. From germline, CDR1 is MNHEY and CDR2 SMNVEV (reference sequence). V was clipped by 2 bases and J by 0 bases, with 8 bases between them. The CDR3 is 14 amino acids. CDR3 in DNA: TGTGCCAGCAGTTTAATAGGCAGCTCCTACGAGCAGTACTTC. Amino acid sequence: CASSLIGSSYEQYF.

The chain joins TRBV29-1 to TRBJ1-1; D unclear. Trimming cost V 3 bases and J 0 bases, with 5 bases left between them. Germline V gene lookup returns CDR1 SQVTM and CDR2 ANQGSEA. This CDR3 is 12 amino acids long. The CDR3 nucleotides are TGCAGCGTTGACCCAATGAACACTGAAGCTTTCTTT. This sequence encodes CSVDPMNTEAFF.

The chain couples TRBV11-2 to TRBJ2-5; possible D gene TRBD1, 5 bases. Trimming pared 1 base from V and 6 bases from J, leaving 9 bases between. The CDR3 spans 13 residues. Per the germline V gene, CDR1 is SGHAT and CDR2 is FQNNGV. The CDR3 sequence is CASSLVQGQTQYF. The CDR3 DNA is TGTGCCAGCAGCTTAGTGCAGGGTCAGACCCAGTACTTC. Filled out from reference TRBV11-2 and TRBJ2-5, the complete variable domain reads EAGVAQSPRYKIIEKRQSVAFWCNPISGHATLYWYQQILGQGPKLLIQFQNNGVVDDSQLPKDRFSAERLKGVDSTLKIQPAKLEDSAVYLCASSLVQGQTQYFGPGTRLLVL.

In this sample, this clonotype turned up once. This chain joins TRBV7-2 and TRBJ2-7; no firm D call. The CDR3 covers 16 residues. The V and J ends lost 2 bases and 2 bases respectively, with 16 bases between them. CDR1 and CDR2 (germline): SGHTA, FQGNSA. CDR3 sequence reads: CASSLSSRISTYEQYF. CDR3 bases: TGTGCCAGCAGCTTAAGCTCGCGGATCTCGACCTACGAGCAGTACTTC.

The V and J genes are TRBV19 and TRBJ2-7, with a possible D match to TRBD1 (6 bases). Germline V CDR1 and CDR2: LNHDA, SQIVND (reference sequence). The CDR3 is made up of 15 amino acids. Trimming took 5 bases from V and 3 from J, leaving 17 bases between them. In DNA form, the CDR3 reads TGTGCCAGTAGTCCGTTTTGGGACACAGACTACGAGCAGTACTTC. This codes for CASSPFWDTDYEQYF.

The chain carries TRBV7-9 and TRBJ2-7; a weak D match, TRBD2 (7 bases). Germline V CDR1 and CDR2: SEHNR, FQNEAQ (reference sequence). CDR3 size: 15 residues. Trimming left V 4 bases short and J 5 bases short, with 18 bases between. CDR3: CASSYGGQGRNEQYF. As DNA, the CDR3 is TGTGCCAGCAGCTACGGGGGGCAGGGGCGAAACGAGCAGTACTTC.

This rearrangement joins TRBV20-1 to TRBJ2-7; D is uncertain. V lost 6 bases and J 0 bases, leaving 9 bases between the germline ends. Germline-derived CDR1 and CDR2 are DFQATT and SNEGSKA (reference sequence). The CDR3 consists of 12 residues. This CDR3 is CSAPRSSYEQYF. The CDR3 DNA reads TGCAGTGCCCCAAGGAGCTCCTACGAGCAGTACTTC.

The V and J genes are TRBV19 and TRBJ1-5; D not certain. This CDR3 comprises 16 residues. V lost 2 bases and J 1 base, leaving 12 bases between the germline ends. The germline CDR1 and CDR2 sequences are LNHDA and SQIVND (reference sequence). The CDR3 DNA is TGTGCCAGTAGTATACCACCGGGTCGGAGCAATCAGCCCCAGCATTTT. Its protein is CASSIPPGRSNQPQHF.

This clonotype showed up many times. The chain uses TRBV6-1 and TRBJ1-6; TRBD1 agrees at 10 bases. CDR3 length: 15 residues. After removal of 1 base from V and 10 bases from J, the junction contained 4 bases not matched to a gene. The germline CDR1 and CDR2 sequences are MNHNS and SASEGT. CDR3: CASSEETGGHSPLHF. The DNA of the CDR3 is TGTGCCAGCAGTGAAGAGACAGGGGGCCACTCACCCCTCCACTTT.

This chain joins TRBV2 and TRBJ2-3, with unresolved D. Germline V lookup: CDR1 SNHLY, CDR2 FYNNEI. The CDR3 extends over 12 amino acids. V lost 8 bases to trimming and J lost 4 bases, with 10 bases between them. CDR3 in DNA: TGTGCCAGCTACTATGTGGCAGATACGCAGTATTTT. Residues: CASYYVADTQYF.

V usage is TRBV20-1 and J usage is TRBJ2-1; a weak D match, TRBD1 (5 bases). This CDR3 region has 14 residues. Deletions cut 3 bases from V and 0 bases from J, with 9 bases between. Germline assignment: CDR1 DFQATT and CDR2 SNEGSKA (reference sequence). CDR3 DNA sequence: TGCAGTGCTAGTAGGGGCTTCTCCTACAATGAGCAGTTCTTC. Its protein product is CSASRGFSYNEQFF.